This TCR beta chain was sequenced in a study of CD8+ T cells in alopecia areata. Following extraction, RNA underwent reverse transcription to cDNA, which served as the sequencing template. Using immunoSEQ multiplex PCR, the repertoire was profiled, and TCRdb retains in-frame clones only, with some absent. This table has some 44,000 clones, roughly 92% appearing once. In regard to this clone: Its specificity is unknown.

Study-level points and caveats: Because of a solitary nonresponder, the connection of baseline CD8+ expansion to response stays uncertain. Across lesional scalp, and particularly alopecia totalis/universalis, clonality surpassed that of normal scalp. Expanded CD8+ clones among the top 100, as well as scalp clonality, were significantly decreased by tofacitinib.

Sample treatment: oral pan-JAK inhibitor, 5-10 mg twice daily. Researchers gathered lesional scalp punch biopsies and peripheral blood from patients with alopecia areata. The sample in question was CD8+ T cells sorted from blood, obtained at week 24, from a patient treated with tofacitinib. The TCR comes from a human donor with alopecia areata.

The CDR3 coding sequence is TGTGCCAGCAGTTTATACGGGTACAGCCAAGAGACCCAGTACTTC. It specifies CASSLYGYSQETQYF. V gene TRBV28 combines with J gene TRBJ2-5, with D uncertain. The V end was cut by 1 base, the J end by 1 base, with 10 bases between. CDR1 MDHEN and CDR2 SYDVKM come from the germline V gene. The CDR3 is 15 residues long.